Listed here are 15 T cell receptor beta chains from one sample, sequenced in a study of blood T cell repertoires in COVID-19. Method: immunoSEQ multiplex PCR; TCRdb's copy keeps in-frame clones and lacks some. The data show roughly 220,000 clones, with 70% to 85% seen just once and 15% held by the top ten. The specimen sequenced was PBMCs or T cells enriched from blood (not recorded which). The receptors were sampled from a man aged 35 to 55 who had recovered from COVID-19.

The chain recombines TRBV5-8 with TRBJ2-5, with 9 bases matching TRBD2. The CDR3 totals 14 residues. The trim removed 4 bases at V and 7 bases at J, leaving 8 bases unmatched. Per germline, CDR1 SGHTS and CDR2 YDEGEE. CDR3 sequence (DNA): TGTGCCAGCAGCCTCGTAGCGGGAGAGGCGACCCAGTACTTC. It translates to CASSLVAGEATQYF.

The CDR3 nucleotides read TGTGCCAGCACTCAAATCCGGGACAGGGGTGCAGATACGCAGTATTTT. This gives the protein CASTQIRDRGADTQYF. V usage is TRBV7-9 and J usage is TRBJ2-3; 10 bases are shared with TRBD1. The CDR3 contains 16 residues. The germline V gene encodes CDR1 SEHNR and CDR2 FQNEAQ (reference sequence). V lost 7 bases and J lost 4; bases outside the gene matches: 11.

The V gene is TRBV30, the J gene TRBJ1-1; D is unclear. With 1 base removed from V and 10 bases from J, the gap between germline ends came to 10 bases. Germline V lookup: CDR1 GTSNPN, CDR2 SVGIG (reference sequence). The CDR3 sequence is 11 residues long. The CDR3 nucleotides read TGTGCCTGGAGTGGAGGAATCGGAGCTTTCTTT. The encoded protein is CAWSGGIGAFF.

The chain employs TRBV5-1 and TRBJ2-5, with D perhaps TRBD2 (6 bases). Germline V lookup: CDR1 SGHRS, CDR2 YFSETQ. CDR3 length: 15 residues. Trimming pared 5 bases from V and 3 bases from J, leaving 17 bases between. The CDR3 protein is CASRLTGTLEETQYF. CDR3 DNA sequence: TGCGCCAGCAGACTTACCGGGACTCTAGAAGAGACCCAGTACTTC.

This clone appeared once. CDR3 coding DNA: TGTGCCAGCAGCTTAGAGGGGGCATCTGAAGCTTTCTTT. Amino acid sequence: CASSLEGASEAFF. The chain uses TRBV7-2 and TRBJ1-1; 7 bases align to TRBD1. J was trimmed by 6 bases and V by 1 base; bases with no gene match: 2. The V gene's germline CDR1 is SGHTA and CDR2 FQGNSA. CDR3 length equals 13 residues. The full variable domain, its missing parts supplied by reference TRBV7-2 and TRBJ1-1, is GAGVSQSPSNKVTEKGKDVELRCDPISGHTALYWYRQSLGQGLEFLIYFQGNSAPDKSGLPSDRFSAERTGGSVSTLTIQRTQQEDSAVYLCASSLEGASEAFFGQGTRLTVV.

The chain recombines TRBV27 with TRBJ1-4; the D is unclear. CDR1 is MNHEY and CDR2 is SMNVEV in the germline V gene (reference sequence). V was shortened by 1 base and J by 0 bases, with 12 bases between the two germline ends. CDR3 length: 17 amino acids. CDR3: CASSLYPPLATNEKLFF. The CDR3 nucleotides are TGTGCCAGCAGTTTATACCCCCCATTAGCAACTAATGAAAAACTGTTTTTT.

This rearrangement joins TRBV3-1 (or the pseudogene TRBV3-2) to TRBJ1-4, with 7 bases aligning to TRBD1. CDR3 length: 16 amino acids. Losses at the gene ends were 4 bases for V and 6 bases for J; bases not matched to a gene: 11. Looked up from germline, CDR1 is LGHDT and CDR2 is YNNKEL (reference sequence). CDR3 nucleotides: TGTGCCAGCAGCCGGGGACAGACTCCTTATGATGAAAAACTGTTTTTT. Amino acids: CASSRGQTPYDEKLFF.

V gene TRBV9 combines with J gene TRBJ2-3; 9 bases fit TRBD1. The trim removed 4 bases at V and 3 bases at J, leaving 3 bases unmatched. This CDR3 is built from 14 residues. Per germline, CDR1 SGDLS and CDR2 YYNGEE. The DNA for the CDR3 is TGTGCCAGCAGCCCGGGACAGGGTACAGATACGCAGTATTTT. This translates into CASSPGQGTDTQYF.

This clone came up once. The gene calls are TRBV9 and TRBJ2-7; 10 bases line up with TRBD1. The CDR3 is made up of 15 amino acids. V dropped 1 base and J dropped 7; count of bases not matched to a gene: 8. Germline V lookup: CDR1 SGDLS, CDR2 YYNGEE. The CDR3 loop reads CASSVRGTGVWEQYF. The CDR3 bases are TGTGCCAGCAGCGTACGCGGGACAGGGGTCTGGGAGCAGTACTTC.

The chain links TRBV29-1 to TRBJ1-4; 9 nucleotides agree with TRBD1. In germline, CDR1 is SQVTM, CDR2 ANQGSEA. The length of the CDR3 is 13 residues. V was clipped by 5 bases and J by 11 bases; unmatched bases: 9. The CDR3 nucleotides are TGCAGCGTTCAACAGGGGGCATTTAATAAACTGTTTTTT. It yields the protein CSVQQGAFNKLFF.

J is TRBJ1-5 and V is TRBV2; D is perhaps TRBD1 (5 bases). The V gene's germline CDR1 is SNHLY and CDR2 FYNNEI. There are 16 residues in the CDR3. With 3 bases removed from V and 6 bases from J, the gap between germline ends came to 18 bases. The DNA of the CDR3 is TGTGCCAGCAGTGAGGTGTTTTCGGGGGTTATTCAGCCCCAGCATTTT. Residues: CASSEVFSGVIQPQHF.

This clone has more than one count but fewer than ten. The chain recombines TRBV27 with TRBJ2-1, with 9 nucleotides matching TRBD2. CDR1 and CDR2 (germline): MNHEY, SMNVEV (reference sequence). The CDR3 sequence is 16 residues long. The trim removed 2 bases at V and 2 bases at J, leaving 4 bases unmatched. CDR3 residues: CASSLIAGVPYNEQFF. The CDR3 DNA sequence: TGTGCCAGCAGTTTAATAGCGGGAGTACCCTACAATGAGCAGTTCTTC.

The rearrangement uses TRBV9 and TRBJ1-2; a possible D gene is TRBD1 (6 bases). CDR3 size: 12 residues. V dropped 3 bases and J dropped 6 bases, with 9 bases sitting between them. Looked up from germline, CDR1 is SGDLS and CDR2 is YYNGEE. The DNA for the CDR3 is TGTGCCAGCAGCGGGGGGCCGGATGGCTACACCTTC. It translates to CASSGGPDGYTF.

The CDR3 sequence is CATSDLGTSGNTGELFF. As DNA, the CDR3 is TGTGCCACCAGTGATTTGGGGACTAGCGGGAACACCGGGGAGCTGTTTTTT. The chain has TRBV24-1 and TRBJ2-2; the match to TRBD2 covers 11 bases. J lost 1 base, V lost 0 bases, and 0 bases had no gene match. Germline V lookup: CDR1 KGHDR, CDR2 SFDVKD. CDR3 length: 17 amino acids.

The J gene is TRBJ1-1, the V gene TRBV20-1, with TRBD1 identical over 8 bases. The V and J ends lost 3 bases and 9 bases, in that order; junction bases with no gene match: 3. The CDR3 is 11 amino acids. Germline V gene lookup returns CDR1 DFQATT and CDR2 SNEGSKA (reference sequence). The CDR3, as DNA: TGCAGTGCTAGCTTCAGGGGGCAAGCTTTCTTT. Amino acid sequence: CSASFRGQAFF.